Listed below are T cell receptor beta chains from one sample, sequenced in a study of shared clonotypes between healthy human individuals. Assay: immunoSEQ multiplex PCR; the TCRdb copy retains only in-frame clones and omits some. The sample lists 2 million to 3 million clones, approximately 94% occurring once. Sequencing was performed on naive CD4+ T cells from PBMCs. These receptors were taken from a young man in good health. Some clones in this sample may be carry-over from other donors' samples. The CDR3 runs from the conserved cysteine through the conserved F or W. D genes are given only for firm matches. The size of a clone is reported for some rows only, either as once, few or many, or as a class for expanded clones.

abundance	v_gene	d_gene	j_gene	CDR3nt	CDR3aa
few	TRBV25-1	TRBD1	TRBJ1-2	TGTGCCAGCAGGCAAACAGGGGTGGATGGCTACACCTTC	CASRQTGVDGYTF
-	TRBV30	-	TRBJ1-6	TGTGCCTGGACCCCTTACCGACGGAATTCACCCCTCCACTTT	CAWTPYRRNSPLHF
-	TRBV28	-	TRBJ1-1	TGTGCCAGCAGTTTGTCGTGGAACACTGAAGCTTTCTTT	CASSLSWNTEAFF
-	TRBV28	-	TRBJ1-3	TGTGCCAGCAGTTTCGTCCTCGGCTTGGACACCATATATTTT	CASSFVLGLDTIYF
-	TRBV5-6	-	TRBJ2-1	TGTGCCAGCAGCGCAACAGGGTTCAATGAGCAGTTCTTC	CASSATGFNEQFF
once	TRBV28	-	TRBJ1-1	TGTGCCAGCAGTTTAAAGTGGGGTTCTGAAGCTTTCTTT	CASSLKWGSEAFF
-	TRBV7-2	-	TRBJ2-3	TGTGCCAGCAGCTTCGGGTTTGGAGATACGCAGTATTTT	CASSFGFGDTQYF
-	TRBV5-5	-	TRBJ1-5	TGTGCCAGCACAGGGCGGCTGTTAAATCAGCCCCAGCATTTT	CASTGRLLNQPQHF
-	TRBV5-8	TRBD1	TRBJ1-4	TGTGCCAGCAGCCGGGGACAGGGGGGACTTACTAATGAAAAACTGTTTTTT	CASSRGQGGLTNEKLFF
-	TRBV19	-	TRBJ1-2	TGTGCCAGTAGTATGGGCTCGGCTTCCGTCTATGGCTACACCTTC	CASSMGSASVYGYTF
-	TRBV6-5	-	TRBJ1-1	TGTGCCAGCAGTTCTTCCCTGAACACTGAAGCTTTCTTT	CASSSSLNTEAFF
-	TRBV6-1	-	TRBJ2-5	TGTGCCCAGCATGGGCCCCAGACCCAGTACTTC	CAQHGPQTQYF
few	TRBV7-2	-	TRBJ2-7	TGTGCCAGCAGCTTAGGTCAGGGGGGCGAGCAGTACTTC	CASSLGQGGEQYF